These T cell receptor beta chains were read from a single sample in a study of blood T cell repertoires in COVID-19. TCRdb's table, derived via immunoSEQ multiplex PCR, lists solely in-frame clones and lacks some. The repertoire holds around 700,000 clones, more than 80% seen once, with more than 0.25% in the top ten. The sequencing sample was made of peripheral blood. The receptor source for this set is a woman aged 18-29 years with acute or convalescent COVID-19. Both conserved end residues are part of each CDR3. A D gene is named only where the DNA matches it firmly. Clone size appears in some rows only: once, few, many, or a class for an expanded clone.

>TRBV2|.|TRBJ1-1|few
CASSESGGRDTEAFF
TGTGCCAGCAGTGAAAGCGGTGGGAGGGACACTGAAGCTTTCTTT
>TRBV6-5|.|TRBJ2-7|.
CASSYNPRLGEQYF
TGTGCCAGCAGTTACAACCCCAGGTTGGGCGAGCAGTACTTC
>TRBV30|.|TRBJ1-3|once
CAWARETGNTIYF
TGTGCCTGGGCCCGTGAGACTGGAAACACCATATATTTT
>TRBV29-1|.|TRBJ1-1|.
CSVAGGGRAFF
TGCAGCGTTGCCGGGGGTGGTAGGGCTTTCTTT
>TRBV7-9|TRBD1|TRBJ1-5|.
CASSPGFTGVNQPQHF
TGTGCCAGCAGCCCAGGTTTCACAGGGGTTAATCAGCCCCAGCATTTT
>TRBV6-6|TRBD2|TRBJ2-1|once
CASSRLFSPRGGYNEQFF
TGTGCCAGCAGCCGACTTTTTTCCCCTCGGGGGGGTTACAATGAGCAGTTCTTC
>TRBV29-1|TRBD1|TRBJ2-3|.
CSVEGGQGEDTQYF
TGCAGCGTTGAGGGGGGACAGGGGGAAGATACGCAGTATTTT
>TRBV5-1|TRBD1|TRBJ2-7|.
CASSFGSPGQGFYEQYF
TGCGCCAGCAGCTTTGGGTCACCGGGACAGGGGTTCTACGAGCAGTACTTC
>TRBV7-8|.|TRBJ2-2|.
CASSSTYRDVTGELFF
TGTGCCAGCAGCTCGACCTACAGGGATGTAACCGGGGAGCTGTTTTTT
>TRBV20-1|.|TRBJ1-2|.
CSVSGRVDGYTF
TGCAGTGTTAGTGGCAGGGTCGATGGCTACACCTTC
>TRBV10-2|.|TRBJ1-6|.
CASSESSYSPLHF
TGCGCCAGCAGTGAGTCGAGTTATTCACCCCTCCACTTT
>TRBV5-1|.|TRBJ2-3|.
CASSLGSPGTVGGTQYF
TGCGCCAGCAGCTTGGGGAGTCCCGGGACAGTCGGGGGTACGCAGTATTTT
>TRBV3-1/TRBV3-2|TRBD1|TRBJ1-2|once
CASRYGTAGGYTF
TGTGCCAGCAGGTACGGGACAGCTGGTGGCTACACCTTC
>TRBV5-4|.|TRBJ2-3|.
CASSLTAGISTDTQYF
TGTGCCAGCAGCTTGACGGCGGGGATTAGCACAGATACGCAGTATTTT
>TRBV27|TRBD1|TRBJ1-2|.
CASRTGGASNYGYTF
TGTGCCAGCAGGACAGGGGGCGCGTCTAACTATGGCTACACCTTC
>TRBV5-4|TRBD1|TRBJ1-2|once
CASSLRQGNTYGYTF
TGTGCCAGCAGCTTGCGACAGGGGAACACCTATGGCTACACCTTC
>TRBV13|.|TRBJ2-2|.
CASSDIRRNTGELFF
TGTGCCAGCAGTGATATAAGGAGGAACACCGGGGAGCTGTTTTTT
>TRBV2|.|TRBJ1-3|.
CASSLAENTIYF
TGTGCCAGCAGTCTAGCCGAAAACACCATATATTTT
>TRBV19|TRBD1|TRBJ1-2|.
CASSIGRSTGGAFTF
TGTGCCAGTAGTATAGGACGATCGACAGGGGGCGCGTTCACCTTC
>TRBV6-5|TRBD2|TRBJ2-5|.
CASSFTSGGKETQYF
TGTGCCAGCAGCTTCACTAGCGGGGGGAAAGAGACCCAGTACTTC
>TRBV10-3|.|TRBJ1-2|.
CAISEDSGYGYTF
TGTGCCATCAGTGAAGACTCGGGATATGGCTACACCTTC
>TRBV7-2|.|TRBJ1-2|once
CASSSGAGAAGYTF
TGTGCCAGCAGCAGCGGGGCGGGAGCTGCTGGCTACACCTTC
>TRBV15|TRBD1|TRBJ2-7|.
CATSRPGQGFHEQYF
TGTGCCACCAGCCGGCCGGGACAGGGGTTCCACGAGCAGTACTTC
>TRBV6-5|TRBD1|TRBJ1-1|once
CASTATGGRPEAFF
TGTGCCAGCACCGCGACAGGGGGAAGGCCCGAGGCTTTCTTT
>TRBV6-1|.|TRBJ1-4|.
CASSEYGGVLAGSNEKLFF
TGTGCCAGCAGTGAATATGGGGGGGTTCTAGCGGGGAGTAATGAAAAACTGTTTTTT
>TRBV19|.|TRBJ2-2|.
CASSPDSSNGELFF
TGTGCCAGTAGTCCTGACAGTTCCAACGGGGAGCTGTTTTTT
>TRBV7-2|TRBD2|TRBJ2-3|.
CASSLEASGEHTDTQYF
TGTGCCAGCAGCCTTGAGGCTAGCGGGGAGCACACAGATACGCAGTATTTT
>TRBV27|TRBD1|TRBJ1-4|once
CASRLIRQGSSTNEKLFF
TGTGCCAGCAGGCTTATTCGACAGGGTAGTTCAACTAATGAAAAACTGTTTTTT
>TRBV6-6|.|TRBJ2-7|.
CASSYVGGYEQYF
TGTGCCAGCAGTTACGTTGGCGGGTACGAGCAGTACTTC
>TRBV7-9|TRBD1|TRBJ2-7|.
CASSPGQHYEQYF
TGTGCCAGCAGCCCGGGACAGCACTACGAGCAGTACTTC
>TRBV20-1|.|TRBJ1-1|.
CSKARGTEAFF
TGCAGTAAGGCGCGGGGCACTGAAGCTTTCTTT
>TRBV7-8|TRBD2|TRBJ2-3|.
CASSPLSLLKRGPNTDTQYF
TGTGCCAGCAGCCCTTTAAGTCTCTTAAAGCGGGGCCCTAACACAGATACGCAGTATTTT
>TRBV6-5|.|TRBJ1-1|.
CASSRIMNTEAFF
TGTGCCAGCAGTCGTATTATGAACACTGAAGCTTTCTTT
>TRBV10-3|.|TRBJ2-7|.
CAISGAGQYEQYF
TGTGCCATATCAGGGGCGGGACAGTACGAGCAGTACTTC
>TRBV18|TRBD2|TRBJ2-1|.
CASSPDSGVYNEQFF
TGTGCCAGCTCACCAGACAGCGGGGTGTACAATGAGCAGTTCTTC
>TRBV19|TRBD1|TRBJ1-3|.
CASSDYRGRGNTIYF
TGTGCCAGTAGTGACTACAGGGGACGCGGAAACACCATATATTTT
>TRBV6-6|TRBD1|TRBJ1-6|.
CASSRGQGLWSGSYNSPLHF
TGTGCCAGCAGTCGGGGACAGGGTCTTTGGTCGGGCTCCTATAATTCACCCCTCCACTTT
>TRBV12-5|.|TRBJ1-1|.
CASGLFTGLNTEAFF
TGTGCTAGTGGACTATTCACAGGGCTGAACACTGAAGCTTTCTTT
>TRBV9|TRBD2|TRBJ2-7|.
CASSVASGGYEQYF
TGTGCCAGCAGCGTAGCCAGCGGGGGTTACGAGCAGTACTTC
>TRBV6-5|.|TRBJ1-5|.
CASSLRIHQPQHF
TGTGCCAGCAGTTTGCGGATCCATCAGCCCCAGCATTTT
>TRBV10-3|TRBD2|TRBJ2-5|.
CAISVTPSGGETQYF
TGTGCCATCAGTGTAACCCCTAGCGGGGGGGAGACCCAGTACTTC
>TRBV30|.|TRBJ1-1|.
CASAQGAFF
TGTGCCTCGGCCCAGGGGGCTTTCTTT
>TRBV5-1|.|TRBJ2-6|.
CASSLKAGHSGANVLTF
TGCGCCAGCAGCTTGAAGGCAGGGCACTCTGGGGCCAACGTCCTGACTTTC